These 26 T cell receptor beta chains share one sample of origin, sequenced in a study of blood T cell repertoires in COVID-19. Profiled with immunoSEQ multiplex PCR; TCRdb holds only in-frame clones, not every one. The table has some 160,000 clones, just under 80% seen once. Sample: peripheral blood. The receptors were gathered from a woman of 80 years or more with acute or convalescent COVID-19.

This chain's CDR3 is CASSMDRVSNQPQHF. CDR3 sequence (DNA): TGTGCCAGTAGTATGGACAGGGTTAGCAATCAGCCCCAGCATTTT. The chain joins TRBV19 to TRBJ1-5, with 8 bases lining up with TRBD1. J was trimmed by 0 bases and V by 3 bases; bases with no gene match: 1. The CDR3 has 15 residues. Germline V gives CDR1 LNHDA, CDR2 SQIVND (reference sequence).

J is TRBJ1-5 and V is TRBV7-9; weak D call: TRBD1 (5 bases). CDR3 length: 16 amino acids. Germline V gene lookup returns CDR1 SEHNR and CDR2 FQNEAQ (reference sequence). The V end lost 3 bases, the J end lost 1 base, and 13 bases lay between the germline ends. The CDR3 nucleotides read TGTGCCAGCAGCTTTTCGGGGGGAAAGAGCAATCAGCCCCAGCATTTT. Translating it yields CASSFSGGKSNQPQHF. Full variable domain (missing parts from reference TRBV7-9 and TRBJ1-5): DTGVSQNPRHKITKRGQNVTFRCDPISEHNRLYWYRQTLGQGPEFLTYFQNEAQLEKSRLLSDRFSAERPKGSFSTLEIQRTEQGDSAMYLCASSFSGGKSNQPQHFGDGTRLSIL.

This rearrangement joins TRBV6-1 to TRBJ2-7; tentatively, D is TRBD1 (6 bases). V lost 3 bases to trimming and J lost 2 bases, with 8 bases between them. The CDR3 is 13 residues long. From germline, CDR1 is MNHNS and CDR2 SASEGT. DNA of the CDR3: TGTGCCAGCAGTGACAGGGGTGCCTACGAGCAGTACTTC. The encoded protein is CASSDRGAYEQYF.

The chain joins TRBV27 to TRBJ1-2; D is possibly TRBD1 (6 bases). Germline lookup yields CDR1 MNHEY and CDR2 SMNVEV (reference sequence). V was pared by 2 bases and J by 7 bases, with 11 bases between. This CDR3 is 13 amino acids long. CDR3 nucleotide sequence: TGTGCCAGCAGTTTACTACAGGGTAGTGGCTACACCTTC. Translated: CASSLLQGSGYTF.

CDR3 in amino acids: CASSLTSARHNEQFF. The CDR3 DNA reads TGTGCCAGCAGCTTGACTAGCGCACGCCACAATGAGCAGTTCTTC. The chain employs TRBV7-3 and TRBJ2-1; 8 nucleotides align to TRBD2. CDR1 and CDR2 (germline): SGHTA, FQGTGA. The CDR3 contains 15 residues. The ends lost 3 bases at V and 5 bases at J; junction bases unmatched: 6.

The rearrangement joins TRBV7-9 to TRBJ1-3, with D perhaps TRBD1 (5 bases). The CDR3 has 16 residues. Germline CDR1 SEHNR, CDR2 FQNEAQ (reference sequence). V was cut by 3 bases and J by 0 bases, with 12 bases left in between. In nucleotides, the CDR3 is TGTGCCAGCAGCTTTGACAGCGCAAACTCTGGAAACACCATATATTTT. Amino acids: CASSFDSANSGNTIYF.

The CDR3 sequence is CASSQGNAGTF. The CDR3 DNA is TGCGCCAGCAGCCAAGGAAACGCGGGCACCTTC. J is TRBJ1-2 and V is TRBV4-1; no definite D call. Germline V gives CDR1 MGHRA, CDR2 YSYEKL. The V and J ends lost 1 base and 13 bases respectively, with 10 bases between them. The CDR3 consists of 11 residues.

The gene calls are TRBV12-5 and TRBJ1-5; no reliable D call. CDR3 length equals 15 residues. In germline, CDR1 is LGHNT, CDR2 FRNRAP. V gave up 6 bases and J gave up 0 bases, with 12 bases separating them. Written as DNA, the CDR3 is TGTGCTAGTGGCGACCTCGACAATAGCAATCAGCCCCAGCATTTT. It yields the protein CASGDLDNSNQPQHF. The full variable domain, completed using reference TRBV12-5 and TRBJ1-5, is DARVTQTPRHKVTEMGQEVTMRCQPILGHNTVFWYRQTMMQGLELLAYFRNRAPLDDSGMPKDRFSAEMPDATLATLKIQPSEPRDSAVYFCASGDLDNSNQPQHFGDGTRLSIL.

The chain employs TRBV3-1 (or the pseudogene TRBV3-2) and TRBJ1-6; D is unclear. CDR1 and CDR2 from the germline V gene are LGHDT and YNNKEL (reference sequence). There are 14 residues in the CDR3. V dropped 4 bases and J dropped 4 bases, with 8 bases sitting between them. DNA of the CDR3: TGTGCCAGCAGCCTCGGGGAGTATAATTCACCCCTCCACTTT. Translating it yields CASSLGEYNSPLHF.

Note on this clone: The identical CDR3 is also encoded by other nucleotide sequences in the sample. The CDR3 reads CASSPGQGETQYF. As DNA, the CDR3 is TGTGCCAGCTCACCGGGACAGGGAGAGACCCAGTACTTC. The V call is TRBV18, the J call TRBJ2-5; TRBD1 matches 9 bases. This CDR3 comprises 13 residues. Germline V CDR1 and CDR2: KGHSH, LQKENI. V lost 3 bases and J lost 4; bases outside the gene matches: 0.

The chain carries TRBV30 and TRBJ2-1; TRBD2 agrees at 10 bases. Germline V lookup: CDR1 GTSNPN, CDR2 SVGIG (reference sequence). Germline trimming cut 1 base from V and 12 bases from J; bases unmatched to any gene: 6. The CDR3 runs 13 residues. The CDR3, as DNA: TGTGCCTGGAGTGCAACTAGCGGGATGGCGCAGTTCTTC. Amino acid sequence: CAWSATSGMAQFF.

The chain uses TRBV10-2 and TRBJ2-5, with 9 bases lining up with TRBD2. V was clipped by 4 bases and J by 4 bases; unmatched bases: 4. This CDR3 region has 14 residues. Germline CDR1 is WSHSY and CDR2 is SAAADI. The DNA of the CDR3 is TGCGCCAGCAGTGTTGCGGGGGGGCTAGAGACCCAGTACTTC. It specifies CASSVAGGLETQYF.

The chain uses TRBV3-1 (or the pseudogene TRBV3-2) and TRBJ1-4, with a weak D call TRBD1 (5 bases). Germline-derived CDR1 and CDR2 are LGHDT and YNNKEL (reference sequence). V was cut by 0 bases and J by 8 bases, with 16 bases left in between. The CDR3 extends over 16 amino acids. This CDR3 is CASSQDRRGVEEKLFF. The CDR3 nucleotides read TGTGCCAGCAGCCAAGATAGGCGGGGGGTCGAGGAAAAACTGTTTTTT.

The genes are TRBV18 and TRBJ1-3, with 7 bases aligning to TRBD1. Germline CDR1 and CDR2: KGHSH and LQKENI. J gave up 1 base and V 4 bases, and 10 bases lay outside the gene matches. CDR3 length equals 17 residues. In DNA form, the CDR3 reads TGTGCCAGCTCACTAGCGACCGGGACAGCGTCTGGAAACACCATATATTTT. It translates to CASSLATGTASGNTIYF.

The chain carries TRBV3-1 (or the pseudogene TRBV3-2) and TRBJ1-1, with 9 bases identical to TRBD1. CDR3 length equals 15 residues. V was pared by 2 bases and J by 3 bases, with 4 bases of the junction left unmatched. CDR1 is LGHDT and CDR2 is YNNKEL in the germline V gene (reference sequence). CDR3 region: CASSQTGGADTEAFF. The DNA for the CDR3 is TGTGCCAGCAGCCAAACAGGGGGCGCTGACACTGAAGCTTTCTTT.

The chain couples TRBV18 to TRBJ1-1; 7 positions agree with TRBD1. Per germline, CDR1 KGHSH and CDR2 LQKENI. V lost 4 bases and J lost 4; bases outside the gene matches: 3. CDR3 length equals 13 residues. DNA for the CDR3: TGTGCCAGCTCACTTAGGGGGCGCACTGAAGCTTTCTTT. Protein product: CASSLRGRTEAFF.

The chain carries TRBV28 and TRBJ2-7; 10 bases agree with TRBD2. CDR3 length: 14 residues. V shed 7 bases and J 6 bases; nucleotides not matched to a gene: 9. Looked up from germline, CDR1 is MDHEN and CDR2 is SYDVKM. In DNA, the CDR3 is TGTGCCAGCAAAACTAGCGGGATAGCACGCGAGCAGTACTTC. It translates to CASKTSGIAREQYF. Full variable domain (missing parts from reference TRBV28 and TRBJ2-7): DVKVTQSSRYLVKRTGEKVFLECVQDMDHENMFWYRQDPGLGLRLIYFSYDVKMKEKGDIPEGYSVSREKKERFSLILESASTNQTSMYLCASKTSGIAREQYFGPGTRLTVT.

This clone is a singleton in its sample. This chain joins TRBV5-1 and TRBJ1-2; D call uncertain. Trimming removed 0 bases at V and 12 bases at J, with 15 bases between. The CDR3 is made up of 13 amino acids. Germline loops: CDR1 SGHRS, CDR2 YFSETQ. The CDR3 coding sequence is TGCGCCAGCAGCTTGGGGCAACCAGGTCTCCACACCTTC. Its protein product is CASSLGQPGLHTF. Filled out from reference TRBV5-1 and TRBJ1-2, the complete variable domain reads KAGVTQTPRYLIKTRGQQVTLSCSPISGHRSVSWYQQTPGQGLQFLFEYFSETQRNKGNFPGRFSGRQFSNSRSEMNVSTLELGDSALYLCASSLGQPGLHTFGSGTRLTVV.

The V call is TRBV6-2 or TRBV6-3, the J call TRBJ1-1, with D perhaps TRBD1 (6 bases). Trimming cost V 4 bases and J 8 bases, with 14 bases left between them. The CDR3 has 13 amino acids. Germline CDR1 and CDR2: MNHEY and SVGEGT. The CDR3 region has the DNA TGTGCCAGCAGTTCCCGGACAGACCTAGAAGCTTTCTTT. This encodes CASSSRTDLEAFF.

V gene TRBV2 combines with J gene TRBJ2-7; 14 bases match TRBD2. The CDR3 covers 17 residues. Germline V gene data show CDR1 as SNHLY and CDR2 as FYNNEI. V lost 6 bases, J lost 2 bases, and 9 bases stayed unmatched. The CDR3 here is CASRGRPGLAGAYEQYF. The CDR3 coding sequence is TGTGCCAGCAGAGGGCGCCCGGGACTAGCGGGAGCCTACGAGCAGTACTTC. The entire variable domain, with the rest obtained from reference TRBV2 and TRBJ2-7, is as follows: EPEVTQTPSHQVTQMGQEVILRCVPISNHLYFYWYRQILGQKVEFLVSFYNNEISEKSEIFDDQFSVERPDGSNFTLKIRSTKLEDSAMYFCASRGRPGLAGAYEQYFGPGTRLTVT.

The genes are TRBV2 and TRBJ2-4; D is undetermined. Germline assignment: CDR1 SNHLY and CDR2 FYNNEI. This CDR3 comprises 13 residues. Deletions cut 7 bases from V and 0 bases from J, with 7 bases between. DNA for the CDR3: TGTGCCAGCAATTCGGTAGCCAAAAACATTCAGTACTTC. Translated, it gives CASNSVAKNIQYF. Full variable domain (rest looked up from reference TRBV2 and TRBJ2-4): EPEVTQTPSHQVTQMGQEVILRCVPISNHLYFYWYRQILGQKVEFLVSFYNNEISEKSEIFDDQFSVERPDGSNFTLKIRSTKLEDSAMYFCASNSVAKNIQYFGAGTRLSVL.

This clone was seen a handful of times. The chain has TRBV3-1 (or the pseudogene TRBV3-2) and TRBJ2-7, with 9 bases fitting TRBD1. Germline V CDR1 and CDR2: LGHDT, YNNKEL (reference sequence). The V gene end was trimmed by 6 bases and the J gene end by 9 bases; junction bases not matched to a gene: 6. The CDR3 consists of 12 residues. The CDR3 region is CASSSTGGGQYF. CDR3 DNA: TGTGCCAGCAGTTCAACAGGGGGCGGGCAGTACTTC.

This rearrangement joins TRBV3-1 (or the pseudogene TRBV3-2) to TRBJ2-5, with 7 bases lining up with TRBD2. Germline V gene sequence: CDR1 LGHDT, CDR2 YNNKEL (reference sequence). This CDR3 has 15 residues. V trimming: 1 base; J trimming: 4 bases; junction bases outside the gene matches: 6. The chain's CDR3 is CASSQAGGAGETQYF. CDR3 nucleotides: TGTGCCAGCAGCCAAGCGGGGGGAGCCGGAGAGACCCAGTACTTC.

The J gene is TRBJ1-4, the V gene TRBV5-1; 7 bases are a match to TRBD1. CDR1 is SGHRS and CDR2 is YFSETQ in the germline V gene. Unmatched junction bases numbered 2, after V lost 4 bases and J lost 2 bases. This CDR3 comprises 14 residues. CDR3 DNA: TGCGCCAGCAGCGACAGGGCGACTAATGAAAAACTGTTTTTT. Its protein is CASSDRATNEKLFF.

The CDR3 loop is CASSEAWVAGEKGQYF. CDR3 DNA sequence: TGTGCCAGCAGTGAAGCTTGGGTAGCGGGAGAGAAGGGGCAGTACTTC. The chain uses TRBV6-1 and TRBJ2-7; 9 nucleotides align to TRBD2. The CDR3 is made up of 16 amino acids. Germline CDR1 reads MNHNS; CDR2 reads SASEGT. The V gene end was trimmed by 0 bases and the J gene end by 9 bases; junction bases not matched to a gene: 12.

This chain links TRBV27 with TRBJ2-1; 12 bases are a match to TRBD2. Germline V lookup: CDR1 MNHEY, CDR2 SMNVEV (reference sequence). Trimming cost V 4 bases and J 3 bases; bases outside gene matches: 4. CDR3 length equals 16 residues. The CDR3 protein is CASSSGTSGYYNEQFF. The CDR3 coding sequence is TGTGCCAGCAGTTCGGGGACTAGCGGGTACTACAATGAGCAGTTCTTC.